This is a list of T cell receptor beta chains from one sample in a study of cytomegalovirus exposure and HLA in healthy donors. Clones were sequenced by immunoSEQ multiplex PCR, and TCRdb holds only the in-frame ones, with some missing. The sample holds about 190,000 clones, roughly four fifths seen once. Sequences were obtained from PBMCs. The receptors derive from a woman between 18 and 29 years old in good health and CMV-seronegative. Each CDR3 is given with its conserved first and last residue. A D gene is named only where the DNA matches it firmly. Clone size is stated in some rows and not others, as once, few, many or a class when expanded.

CDR3nt,CDR3aa,v_gene,abundance,j_gene,d_gene
TGTGCCAGCAGTGCCCCCGGGACAGGGTCCGGGGAGCTGTTTTTT,CASSAPGTGSGELFF,TRBV28,-,TRBJ2-2,TRBD1
TGTGCCAGCAGTTTAATCGGCGGGGGGATGGGGGCCAACGTCCTGACTTTC,CASSLIGGGMGANVLTF,TRBV27,-,TRBJ2-6,TRBD2
TGTGCCAGCAGCCGTCGATCCGGGACTAGCGGCAACAATGAGCAGTTCTTC,CASSRRSGTSGNNEQFF,TRBV7-2,-,TRBJ2-1,TRBD2
TGTGCCAGCAGCATTGACACGTGGAGGGACTACACCTTC,CASSIDTWRDYTF,TRBV7-9,-,TRBJ1-2,-
TGTGCCACCCAAACCGGGACAGAGTTCTCCGGGGAGCTGTTTTTT,CATQTGTEFSGELFF,TRBV2,-,TRBJ2-2,TRBD1
TGTGCCAGCAGTGAAAGGGGGGACAGCTCCTACGAGCAGTACTTC,CASSERGDSSYEQYF,TRBV6-1,-,TRBJ2-7,-
TGTGCCAGTAGTATGGGGACTAGGGGCGTCGCCTTCTACGAGCAGTACTTC,CASSMGTRGVAFYEQYF,TRBV19,-,TRBJ2-7,TRBD2
TGCAGCGTTGACGCGACTAGCGGGAGGGTCAGTGAGCAGTTCTTC,CSVDATSGRVSEQFF,TRBV29-1,-,TRBJ2-1,TRBD2
TGTGCCAGCAGCCAATCCAGGGGTAGCAATCAGCCCCAGCATTTT,CASSQSRGSNQPQHF,TRBV4-2,-,TRBJ1-5,-
TGTGCCAGTAGTACCGAGCGGGGGGGCCCCTACGAGCAGTACTTC,CASSTERGGPYEQYF,TRBV19,once,TRBJ2-7,TRBD2
TGTGCCAGCAGCTTTACCCAAACTAGCGGGAGGGCCCGCGAGCAGTACTTC,CASSFTQTSGRAREQYF,TRBV12-1,-,TRBJ2-7,-
TGTGCCAGCAGCGGAAGACACGACAACACCGGGGAGCTGTTTTTT,CASSGRHDNTGELFF,TRBV9,-,TRBJ2-2,-
TGTGCCAGCAGCTTATCGAGCGGCTACACCTTC,CASSLSSGYTF,TRBV11-2,-,TRBJ1-2,-
TGTGCCAGCAGCTTAGGGTCCGAGGCTAGCCTTCGCAACAATGAGCAGTTCTTC,CASSLGSEASLRNNEQFF,TRBV7-9,-,TRBJ2-1,-
TGTGCCAGCAGCGACAGTCCAGCGGGGGGTAACAATGAGCAGTTCTTC,CASSDSPAGGNNEQFF,TRBV7-2,-,TRBJ2-1,TRBD2
TGTGCCAGCAGCAAGACAGGGGCTGGCTATGGCTACACCTTC,CASSKTGAGYGYTF,TRBV21-1,-,TRBJ1-2,-
TGTGCCAGCAGTTGGGAGCCACAGGGATTCCGTGGCTACACCTTC,CASSWEPQGFRGYTF,TRBV6-5,-,TRBJ1-2,-
TGTGCCAGCTCACTTGAGACAGGGGGCGACTATGGCTACACCTTC,CASSLETGGDYGYTF,TRBV18,few,TRBJ1-2,TRBD1